This T cell receptor (beta chain) was captured in a study of T cells in Graves' hyperthyroidism and ophthalmopathy (dated by TCRdb to between 2018 and 2021). Study-wide context: Peripheral blood was sampled at the time of initial diagnosis, prior to any treatment. The approximately 100 discovery patients were divided at random into training and test sets in a 7:3 ratio. Whether ophthalmopathy could be predicted prospectively was tested in an independent validation cohort made up of 18 hyperthyroidism patients plus 17 patients who later progressed to ophthalmopathy. In addition, the study compared T-cell repertoires in thyroid tissue and in blood from several Graves' hyperthyroidism patients. After sampling, hyperthyroidism patients received methimazole starting at 30 mg daily, and ophthalmopathy patients received high-dose intravenous methylprednisolone. The paper reports TCR Vbeta CDR3 sequencing of some 140 peripheral blood samples: approximately 43 ophthalmopathy, 75 to 80 hyperthyroidism and around 17 progressor patients. A discovery cohort of about a hundred patients, roughly 45 with Graves' ophthalmopathy and fewer than 65 with stable Graves' hyperthyroidism, was used to find distinguishing TCR V-J signatures.

Results the study describes overall, beyond this receptor: In validation, the model predicted progression to ophthalmopathy a median of about 5.9 months before onset, with roughly 70% sensitivity and roughly 73% specificity. Ophthalmopathy was separated from stable hyperthyroidism by a 13 V-J signature model, with about 86% sensitivity and just over 81% specificity obtained in cross-validation and 80%/75% obtained in testing. No statistical method was used to set the sample size in advance, and investigators knew the group allocation. Most expanded thyroid clonotypes (frequency above 0.001) were also detected in blood, a finding suggesting that blood repertoires may reflect thyroid immune responses.

Amplification of TCR beta CDR3 regions was carried out from RNA transcripts. For the first round of RT-PCR on the TCR CDR3, the HTBI primer set was used together with the Qiagen OneStep RT-PCR kit. Libraries were constructed in a second round of multiplex PCR, after which size selection and purification were carried out. Paired-end sequencing of the libraries was performed with 100 bp reads on an Illumina HiSeq2000. Turning to the authors' computational methods: Raw data were processed with SOAPnuke, discarding reads with adapters, uncalled bases, mean Phred below 15, or no exact constant-primer or identifier match. High-quality paired reads were merged with COPE v1.2.5, and unique nucleotide sequences were defined as clonotypes. MiTCR v1.1 was used to align clonotypes to the IMGT TRBV, TRBD and TRBJ reference segments. Only V-J combinations with frequency above 0.0001, covering about 99% of repertoires, were analysed. A TCS score was defined as the ratio between F50 (clonal expansion) and ExV (chaos), using BLOSUM62-based TCRdist between CDR3 peptides within each V-J. Welch's t-statistics and random forest reduced 450 to 600 V-J features to 10 to 15, which were used in a naive Bayes classifier (R e1071). The raw public reads went through TCRdb reprocessing: fastp at Q25, MiXCR clone calling, in-frame beta chains kept. Each CDR3 protein gets just one entry, which takes the most common genes and DNA from the rows behind it. The V and J calls, along with clone size, are taken from TCRdb and not from the paper's own processing. Present in this sample are 300,000 to 500,000 distinct CDR3 sequences, 11% to 15% of which were seen just once. Approximately 27% of the sample is held by the ten biggest clonotypes.

Moderately to severely active disease, a Clinical Activity Score of at least 3, a NOSPECS grade of at least 4, and a duration under 3 months were present in ophthalmopathy patients. Exclusion was applied to patients with uncontrolled infections, other autoimmune diseases, pregnancy or lactation. Diagnoses were established on the basis of clinical symptoms, serum thyroxine and TRAb, thyroid ultrasound, and orbital computed tomography. PBMCs were isolated from 10 ml of fresh peripheral blood by Ficoll-Paque density gradient centrifugation. Total RNA was extracted using Trizol reagent, and RNA quality was assessed on an Agilent 2100 Bioanalyzer. From the cysteine up to the phenylalanine, the CDR3 has a length of 17 residues. Just the 51-base CDR3 DNA is kept, in frame starting at base 1. Based on the germline V gene, the CDR1 and CDR2 sequences are MNHNS and SASEGT. V is pared back by 6 bases and J by 0 bases, with 18 bases lying between the germline termini.

Many counts were recorded for this clonotype. It lacks a known antigen. No per-base quality is available; no much larger clone lies one base away. The sequence links TRBV6-1 to TRBJ2-4, with the D gene uncertain. The TCR was taken from a man in his fifties or sixties with Graves' ophthalmopathy. Sequencing was carried out using blood. The CDR3 has the sequence CASSSVGVALAKNIQYF. At the DNA level, the sequence is TGTGCCAGCAGCTCCGTAGGCGTCGCACTAGCCAAAAACATTCAGTACTTC.